This TCR beta chain was recorded in a study of CD8 T cells in Susac syndrome. RNA amounts of about 0.5 to 1 ug underwent reverse transcription with random hexamers. TCRdb re-called the immunoSEQ multiplex PCR reads through MiXCR, storing one row per CDR3 protein. The sample comprises under 200,000 distinct CDR3 sequences, around 94% of which are singletons, and 0.095% to 0.13% rests with the top ten. V was cut by 5 bases and J by 4 bases, with 11 bases left in between. The length of the CDR3 is 13 residues. The germline V gene encodes CDR1 MNHNS and CDR2 SASEGT. Sequencing was carried out using CD4+ T cells from PBMCs. This TCR came from a human donor with Susac syndrome. The chain is built from TRBV6-1 and TRBJ1-2; D is possibly TRBD1 (5 bases). The CDR3 DNA follows: TGTGCCAGCAGTCTGGCAGGGACCTATGGCTACACCTTC. Amino acids: CASSLAGTYGYTF.